Listed here are 30 T cell receptor beta chains from one sample, sequenced in a study of blood T cell repertoires in COVID-19. Generated by immunoSEQ multiplex PCR, the TCRdb table keeps only in-frame clones and is missing some. The table lists hundreds of thousands of clones, about 90% of them singletons. The specimen sequenced was peripheral blood. These TCRs come from a woman aged 25-40 years with COVID-19, enrolled during active disease.

The chain recombines TRBV28 with TRBJ1-2, with D perhaps matching TRBD1 (6 bases). This CDR3 is 11 amino acids long. Trimming took 4 bases from V and 7 from J, leaving 7 bases between them. Germline-derived CDR1 and CDR2 are MDHEN and SYDVKM. The CDR3 spells CASSSGVGYTF. CDR3 sequence (DNA): TGTGCCAGCAGTTCAGGGGTTGGCTACACCTTC.

Of note for this clone: Compared with germline, one end of the junction differs, possibly owing to a read error. V gene TRBV20-1 combines with J gene TRBJ1-4; D unclear. The CDR3 sequence is 10 residues long. Germline V gene lookup returns CDR1 DFQATT and CDR2 SNEGSKA (reference sequence). CDR3 DNA sequence: TGCAGTGCCAGTCAGTCCGACAACGTTTTT. It yields the protein CSASQSDNVF.

This clone turned up a few times. This chain uses TRBV4-3 with TRBJ2-3, with D perhaps TRBD2 (7 bases). Germline V CDR1 and CDR2: LGHNA, YSLEER. There are 18 residues in the CDR3. V lost 0 bases to trimming and J lost 1 base, with 17 bases between them. CDR3 DNA: TGCGCCAGCAGCCAAGATTGGCCGGGCGGGGGCCGCACAGATACGCAGTATTTT. As protein: CASSQDWPGGGRTDTQYF.

V is TRBV28 and J is TRBJ1-2; tentative D call: TRBD1 (5 bases). The CDR3 extends over 18 amino acids. Germline V gene data show CDR1 as MDHEN and CDR2 as SYDVKM. With 2 bases removed from V and 3 bases from J, the gap between germline ends came to 22 bases. CDR3 bases: TGTGCCAGCAGTTTACCCATCTATATGCGGTGGGGGGACTATGGCTACACCTTC. Its translation is CASSLPIYMRWGDYGYTF.

J is TRBJ2-3 and V is TRBV9, with TRBD1 matching over 8 bases. The ends lost 4 bases at V and 4 bases at J; junction bases unmatched: 8. Germline lookup yields CDR1 SGDLS and CDR2 YYNGEE. CDR3 length: 15 residues. CDR3 sequence (DNA): TGTGCCAGCAGCCCAAGACAGGGGCGGGCAGATACGCAGTATTTT. This translates into CASSPRQGRADTQYF.

The V gene is TRBV12-3 or TRBV12-4, the J gene TRBJ1-2; D not certain. Trimming cost V 4 bases and J 3 bases, with 6 bases left between them. The CDR3 loop spans 12 amino acids. The CDR3 region has the DNA TGTGCCAGCAGTTCAATAGACTATGGCTACACCTTC. Translating it yields CASSSIDYGYTF.

This sequence joins TRBV9 and TRBJ2-1; 15 nucleotides agree with TRBD2. The germline gives CDR1 SGDLS, CDR2 YYNGEE. V shed 0 bases, J shed 1 base, and the junction held 14 bases outside the gene matches. The length of the CDR3 is 22 residues. As DNA, the CDR3 is TGTGCCAGCAGCGTAGCTACTGGGACTAGCGGGAGGTGGGGGGAGTCCTACAATGAGCAGTTCTTC. Residues: CASSVATGTSGRWGESYNEQFF.

The J gene is TRBJ2-7, the V gene TRBV7-2, with D perhaps TRBD2 (5 bases). The germline V gene has CDR1 SGHTA and CDR2 FQGNSA. V was shortened by 5 bases and J by 4 bases, with 12 bases between the two germline ends. There are 13 residues in the CDR3. CDR3 in amino acids: CASSRPGWYEQYF. For the CDR3, the DNA is TGTGCCAGCAGCCGTCCGGGGTGGTACGAGCAGTACTTC. The whole variable domain, filled in from reference TRBV7-2 and TRBJ2-7, reads GAGVSQSPSNKVTEKGKDVELRCDPISGHTALYWYRQSLGQGLEFLIYFQGNSAPDKSGLPSDRFSAERTGGSVSTLTIQRTQQEDSAVYLCASSRPGWYEQYFGPGTRLTVT.

This clone was seen once. The rearrangement uses TRBV7-8 and TRBJ2-7, with D unresolved. Trimming took off 5 bases at V and 7 bases at J, with 15 bases between the two ends. This CDR3 is 13 amino acids long. The V gene's germline CDR1 is SGHVS and CDR2 FQNEAQ. The CDR3 region has the DNA TGTGCCAGCAGCCGTGGTCTGGCCGGGGAGCAGTACTTC. Amino acid sequence: CASSRGLAGEQYF. Full variable domain (remainder filled in from reference TRBV7-8 and TRBJ2-7): GAGVSQSPRYKVAKRGQDVALRCDPISGHVSLFWYQQALGQGPEFLTYFQNEAQLDKSGLPSDRFFAERPEGSVSTLKIQRTQQEDSAVYLCASSRGLAGEQYFGPGTRLTVT.

J is TRBJ2-5 and V is TRBV9, with D perhaps matching TRBD1 (7 bases). This CDR3 comprises 14 residues. V was pared by 4 bases and J by 5 bases, with 15 bases between. In germline, CDR1 is SGDLS, CDR2 YYNGEE. The CDR3 DNA reads TGTGCCAGCAGCTTCAGGGGGGACGGGGAGACCCAGTACTTC. It yields the protein CASSFRGDGETQYF.

The V call is TRBV4-1, the J call TRBJ2-5; 8 nucleotides match TRBD2. V shed 4 bases, J shed 2 bases, and the junction held 3 bases outside the gene matches. The CDR3 runs to 14 residues. The V gene's germline CDR1 is MGHRA and CDR2 YSYEKL. For the CDR3, the DNA is TGCGCCAGCAGCCCCGGGGGGGTACAAGAGACCCAGTACTTC. It yields the protein CASSPGGVQETQYF.

V and J are TRBV29-1 and TRBJ1-1; the D is unclear. Germline V gene lookup returns CDR1 SQVTM and CDR2 ANQGSEA. The CDR3 consists of 13 residues. Trimming shortened V by 6 bases and J by 0 bases, and 11 bases separated the two germline ends. The CDR3 bases are TGCAGCGTGCAGACGGGGATGAACACTGAAGCTTTCTTT. Its translation is CSVQTGMNTEAFF.

V and J are TRBV3-1 (or the pseudogene TRBV3-2) and TRBJ1-6, with TRBD1 matching over 12 bases. The CDR3 runs 15 residues. CDR1 LGHDT and CDR2 YNNKEL come from the germline V gene (reference sequence). V shed 3 bases, J shed 7 bases, and the junction held 1 base outside the gene matches. The CDR3 nucleotides read TGTGCCAGCAGCCAGGGACAGGGGGCAAATTCACCCCTCCACTTT. It translates to CASSQGQGANSPLHF.

The CDR3 loop reads CASSPGLRPQHF. CDR3 DNA: TGTGCCAGCAGTCCGGGACTTCGACCCCAGCATTTT. The chain is built from TRBV6-2 or TRBV6-3 and TRBJ1-5; a possible D gene is TRBD1 (5 bases). V was pared by 5 bases and J by 10 bases, with 12 bases between. In germline, CDR1 is MNHEY, CDR2 SVGEGT. CDR3 length: 12 residues.

The chain links TRBV6-5 to TRBJ2-5; TRBD2 aligns across 10 bases. The germline gives CDR1 MNHEY, CDR2 SVGAGI. J gave up 7 bases and V 5 bases, and 7 bases lay outside the gene matches. The CDR3 has 14 amino acids. The CDR3: CASSPAGGPTTQYF. CDR3 in DNA: TGTGCCAGCAGTCCAGCGGGAGGGCCGACGACCCAGTACTTC.

The genes are TRBV4-3 and TRBJ1-2, with no clear D. CDR3 length: 13 amino acids. From germline, CDR1 is LGHNA and CDR2 YSLEER. The V gene lost 0 bases and the J gene lost 4 bases, with 6 bases spanning the gap. The CDR3 loop is CASSQDRSYGYTF. As DNA, the CDR3 is TGCGCCAGCAGCCAAGACAGGTCCTATGGCTACACCTTC.

This clone was detected only a few times. The chain employs TRBV4-3 and TRBJ1-6; TRBD1 might be the D (5 bases). V dropped 4 bases and J dropped 14 bases, with 18 bases sitting between them. CDR1 is LGHNA and CDR2 is YSLEER in the germline V gene. The CDR3 loop spans 14 amino acids. The CDR3 region is CASSPELAPGALHF. The CDR3 region has the DNA TGCGCCAGCAGCCCAGAGCTCGCTCCGGGGGCCCTCCACTTT.

Only one count was recorded for this clone. The rearrangement uses TRBV19 and TRBJ1-2; 7 bases fit TRBD1. The CDR3 loop spans 16 amino acids. The germline V gene has CDR1 LNHDA and CDR2 SQIVND (reference sequence). Trimming removed 0 bases from V and 4 bases from J; junction bases left unmatched: 8. This CDR3 reads CASSIDPRSGGYGYTF. The CDR3 DNA follows: TGTGCCAGTAGTATAGATCCGAGATCAGGGGGCTATGGCTACACCTTC.

The chain recombines TRBV4-1 with TRBJ2-7; 7 bases line up with TRBD1. Germline lookup yields CDR1 MGHRA and CDR2 YSYEKL. This CDR3 is built from 16 residues. J gave up 1 base and V 4 bases, and 10 bases lay outside the gene matches. The CDR3 DNA reads as TGCGCCAGCAGCCTCGCCGGGGACAGCCTTTCCTACGAGCAGTACTTC. It is translated as CASSLAGDSLSYEQYF.

The CDR3 sequence is CASSLSWSWETQYF. The DNA for the CDR3 is TGTGCCAGCAGCTTGTCTTGGAGCTGGGAGACCCAGTACTTC. V usage is TRBV11-3 and J usage is TRBJ2-5; D gene uncertain. The CDR3 runs 14 residues. Trimming stripped 3 bases from V and 5 bases from J, with 13 bases between. Germline CDR1 is SGHNT and CDR2 is YENEEA.

The chain has TRBV2 and TRBJ2-1; 12 nucleotides line up with TRBD2. With 7 bases clipped from V and 7 bases from J, the junction kept 5 bases outside the gene matches. Germline V gene lookup returns CDR1 SNHLY and CDR2 FYNNEI. This CDR3 region has 14 residues. The CDR3 loop is CASNPSGRGNEQFF. DNA of the CDR3: TGTGCCAGCAACCCTAGCGGGAGGGGTAATGAGCAGTTCTTC.

This sequence joins TRBV6-2 or TRBV6-3 and TRBJ1-6; D is unclear. V was clipped by 5 bases and J by 3 bases, with 20 bases between them. CDR3 length: 18 amino acids. Germline V gene data show CDR1 as MNHEY and CDR2 as SVGEGT. CDR3 region: CASSNTPGPSHYNSPLHF. The CDR3 DNA sequence: TGTGCCAGCAGTAACACCCCGGGTCCGAGCCACTATAATTCACCCCTCCACTTT.

V usage is TRBV7-2 and J usage is TRBJ1-6; TRBD1 matches at 9 bases. The CDR3 totals 16 residues. Looked up from germline, CDR1 is SGHTA and CDR2 is FQGNSA. V shed 5 bases and J 7 bases; nucleotides not matched to a gene: 9. The CDR3 region is CASSPEGQGWNSPLHF. In DNA form, the CDR3 reads TGTGCCAGCAGCCCCGAGGGACAGGGTTGGAATTCACCCCTCCACTTT.

V is TRBV27 and J is TRBJ2-7; perhaps TRBD2 as D (6 bases). V lost 2 bases and J 2 bases, leaving 13 bases between the germline ends. Germline V gene sequence: CDR1 MNHEY, CDR2 SMNVEV (reference sequence). This CDR3 has 15 amino acids. The CDR3 nucleotides read TGTGCCAGCAGTTTAAGGGGTGGGGGGACCTACGAGCAGTACTTC. This gives the protein CASSLRGGGTYEQYF.

The V call is TRBV19, the J call TRBJ1-2; tentative D call: TRBD1 (6 bases). The germline V gene has CDR1 LNHDA and CDR2 SQIVND (reference sequence). The CDR3 has 15 amino acids. V dropped 7 bases and J dropped 3 bases, with 18 bases sitting between them. CDR3 bases: TGTGCCAGTACCCCTACAGGGAATACGGACTATGGCTACACCTTC. This translates into CASTPTGNTDYGYTF.

The chain joins TRBV7-9 to TRBJ2-1; 8 nucleotides match TRBD2. With 1 base clipped from V and 5 bases from J, the junction kept 4 bases outside the gene matches. Germline CDR1 and CDR2: SEHNR and FQNEAQ (reference sequence). This CDR3 has 15 residues. CDR3: CASSLGLANDNEQFF. CDR3 sequence (DNA): TGTGCCAGCAGCTTAGGACTAGCGAATGACAATGAGCAGTTCTTC.

The V gene is TRBV5-4, the J gene TRBJ2-6; TRBD2 matches at 7 bases. Germline V lookup: CDR1 SGHNT, CDR2 YYREEE (reference sequence). This CDR3 has 17 residues. J was trimmed by 0 bases and V by 0 bases; bases with no gene match: 3. The DNA for the CDR3 is TGTGCCAGCAGCTTGGATGGCGGGAGCTCTGGGGCCAACGTCCTGACTTTC. This codes for CASSLDGGSSGANVLTF.

This clone was observed once. The chain joins TRBV6-5 to TRBJ2-1; 11 bases are a match to TRBD2. Germline V CDR1 and CDR2: MNHEY, SVGAGI. This CDR3 has 16 amino acids. V trimming: 0 bases; J trimming: 4 bases; junction bases outside the gene matches: 2. CDR3 nucleotides: TGTGCCAGCAGTTACTCCCCTAGCGGGGGGTACAATGAGCAGTTCTTC. It codes for CASSYSPSGGYNEQFF.

This clone was seen once. The chain uses TRBV4-3 and TRBJ1-2; 7 bases map to TRBD1. The germline CDR1 and CDR2 sequences are LGHNA and YSLEER. The junction had 3 bases not matched to a gene; V was cut back by 0 bases and J by 5 bases. This CDR3 region has 14 residues. The CDR3 sequence: CASSQEGQMYGYTF. As DNA, the CDR3 is TGCGCCAGCAGCCAAGAGGGACAGATGTATGGCTACACCTTC.

The chain has TRBV15 and TRBJ2-5; TRBD1 is a possible D gene (5 bases). Germline CDR1 reads LNHNV; CDR2 reads YYDKDF (reference sequence). This CDR3 has 16 residues. V was cut by 4 bases and J by 2 bases, with 17 bases left in between. The CDR3 protein is CATSTFSGATQETQYF. As DNA, the CDR3 is TGTGCCACCAGCACCTTTTCTGGGGCCACTCAAGAGACCCAGTACTTC. Based on the CDR3 plus reference TRBV15 and TRBJ2-5, the full variable domain is DAMVIQNPRYQVTQFGKPVTLSCSQTLNHNVMYWYQQKSSQAPKLLFHYYDKDFNNEADTPDNFQSRRPNTSFCFLDIRSPGLGDTAMYLCATSTFSGATQETQYFGPGTRLLVL.